The 32 T cell receptor beta chains presented below share a single source sample, sequenced in a study of early T cells in non-severe SARS-CoV-2 infection. From the 5' RACE reads, TCRdb called clonotypes with MiXCR, one entry per CDR3 protein. The data hold 30,000 to 45,000 distinct CDR3 sequences, with 5.8% observed a single time. The sample was whole blood. The source of these receptors is an adult who was a healthcare worker with PCR-confirmed SARS-CoV-2 infection or an uninfected control (not recorded which).

This clonotype was observed many times. The chain couples TRBV12-5 to TRBJ2-1; 13 positions agree with TRBD2. The germline gives CDR1 LGHNT, CDR2 FRNRAP. The trim removed 5 bases at V and 9 bases at J, leaving 16 bases unmatched. The CDR3 has 18 residues. For the CDR3, the DNA is TGTGCTAGTGGTATAGGGACTAGCGGGAATGCTATCTATGGTGAGCAGTTCTTC. It translates to CASGIGTSGNAIYGEQFF.

The table lists this clonotype with many counts. The chain uses TRBV7-9 and TRBJ1-4; weak D call: TRBD1 (6 bases). The germline CDR1 and CDR2 sequences are SEHNR and FQNEAQ (reference sequence). V lost 5 bases and J 1 base, leaving 11 bases between the germline ends. The CDR3 length is 15 residues. The CDR3 region has the DNA TGTGCCAGCAGCACAGGACAGAGAACTAATGAAAAACTGTTTTTT. Translation: CASSTGQRTNEKLFF.

This clonotype occurred many times. The V and J genes are TRBV10-3 and TRBJ2-3; 7 nucleotides align to TRBD1. Germline values: CDR1 ENHRY, CDR2 SYGVKD. The CDR3 consists of 17 residues. Germline trimming cut 0 bases from V and 2 bases from J; bases unmatched to any gene: 8. In nucleotides, the CDR3 is TGTGCCATCAGTGAGTCGGGCACCGGGACAGCCACAGATACGCAGTATTTT. Translating it yields CAISESGTGTATDTQYF.

The V and J genes are TRBV6-6 and TRBJ2-2; TRBD2 matches 7 bases. CDR1 is MNHNY, CDR2 SVGAGI, per germline (reference sequence). CDR3 length equals 18 residues. Trimming removed 7 bases from V and 4 bases from J; junction bases left unmatched: 18. This CDR3 is CASTNGNREDLRTGELFF. CDR3 coding DNA: TGTGCCAGCACCAACGGTAATCGGGAGGACCTTCGCACCGGGGAGCTGTTTTTT.

This clonotype occurred many times. The chain joins TRBV4-2 to TRBJ2-3; 8 bases align to TRBD2. The V segment lost 0 bases and the J segment 0 bases; nucleotides outside the gene matches: 8. In germline, CDR1 is LGHNA, CDR2 YNFKEQ. This CDR3 is 18 amino acids long. The CDR3 here is CASSQEGSGGSSTDTQYF. In DNA, the CDR3 is TGTGCCAGCAGCCAAGAAGGGAGCGGGGGCTCTAGCACAGATACGCAGTATTTT.

This clonotype was observed a few times. The V and J genes are TRBV6-1 and TRBJ2-2; 8 bases map to TRBD2. This CDR3 has 16 amino acids. The germline V gene has CDR1 MNHNS and CDR2 SASEGT. J lost 3 bases, V lost 2 bases, and 5 bases had no gene match. CDR3 loop: CASSEYGSGDTGELFF. Written as DNA, the CDR3 is TGTGCCAGCAGTGAATATGGTAGCGGGGACACCGGGGAGCTGTTTTTT.

This clonotype showed up just a few times. This chain links TRBV9 with TRBJ1-1, with 7 bases identical to TRBD1. The CDR3 consists of 16 residues. With V trimmed by 0 bases and J by 3 bases, 8 bases remained unmatched. In germline, CDR1 is SGDLS, CDR2 YYNGEE. The CDR3 DNA is TGTGCCAGCAGCGTAGGGGTGGGACAGCTCCACACTGAAGCTTTCTTT. Residues: CASSVGVGQLHTEAFF.

This clonotype was counted at least ten times. This rearrangement joins TRBV12-5 to TRBJ2-4; TRBD1 is a possible D gene (5 bases). The germline V gene has CDR1 LGHNT and CDR2 FRNRAP. Deletions cut 1 base from V and 9 bases from J, with 10 bases between. The CDR3 has 13 amino acids. CDR3 in amino acids: CASGLADSPIQYF. CDR3 bases: TGTGCTAGTGGTTTGGCCGACAGCCCCATTCAGTACTTC.

This clonotype showed up just a few times. V and J are TRBV28 and TRBJ2-2, with 11 nucleotides matching TRBD2. The junction had 11 bases not matched to a gene; V was cut back by 7 bases and J by 7 bases. Germline CDR1 MDHEN, CDR2 SYDVKM. CDR3 length: 16 residues. The CDR3 coding sequence is TGTGCCAGCACGCCCCTAGCGGGAGGACGGTTCGGGGAGCTGTTTTTT. It translates to CASTPLAGGRFGELFF. Full variable domain (outside the CDR3, taken from reference TRBV28 and TRBJ2-2): DVKVTQSSRYLVKRTGEKVFLECVQDMDHENMFWYRQDPGLGLRLIYFSYDVKMKEKGDIPEGYSVSREKKERFSLILESASTNQTSMYLCASTPLAGGRFGELFFGEGSRLTVL.

This clonotype has just a few counts. The gene calls are TRBV6-6 and TRBJ2-7; 7 nucleotides align to TRBD2. Trimming took 2 bases from V and 0 from J; bases not matched to a gene: 7. Germline values: CDR1 MNHNY, CDR2 SVGAGI (reference sequence). This CDR3 spans 16 amino acids. The DNA for the CDR3 is TGTGCCAGCAGTTACGTGGGTAGCGGGCGCTCCTACGAGCAGTACTTC. Encoded protein: CASSYVGSGRSYEQYF.

This clonotype was counted between two and nine times. V gene TRBV12-3 or TRBV12-4 combines with J gene TRBJ2-7; TRBD1 is a possible D gene (5 bases). V lost 5 bases to trimming and J lost 2 bases, with 10 bases between them. The length of the CDR3 is 13 residues. The CDR3 nucleotides read TGTGCCAGCAGTGCAGGGCAGGCCTACGAGCAGTACTTC. Encoded protein: CASSAGQAYEQYF.

The chain combines TRBV7-2 with TRBJ1-2; D gene unclear. The CDR3 is 15 amino acids. V was trimmed by 1 base and J by 5 bases, leaving 14 bases between them. Germline CDR1 is SGHTA and CDR2 is FQGNSA. CDR3 nucleotide sequence: TGTGCCAGCAGCTTAGTGAGGGATCTACTATATGGCTACACCTTC. It encodes CASSLVRDLLYGYTF.

In its sample, this clonotype was seen many times. The V gene is TRBV12-3 or TRBV12-4, the J gene TRBJ2-3; TRBD2 matches 9 bases. The CDR3 length is 15 residues. The J segment lost 0 bases and the V segment lost 6 bases, leaving 4 bases of the junction unmatched. The CDR3 bases are TGTGCCAGCAGATCAAGCGGGGGGAGCACAGATACGCAGTATTTT. This codes for CASRSSGGSTDTQYF.

This clonotype has a handful of counts. The chain employs TRBV7-9 and TRBJ1-2, with D uncertain. V lost 7 bases and J lost 4, with 16 bases in between. CDR3 length: 14 amino acids. Germline CDR1 and CDR2: SEHNR and FQNEAQ (reference sequence). The CDR3 is CASTRSQVPYGYTF. The CDR3 DNA is TGTGCCAGCACTCGGAGCCAAGTCCCCTATGGCTACACCTTC.

This clonotype came up many times. V and J are TRBV12-3 or TRBV12-4 and TRBJ2-7; D remains ambiguous. CDR3 length: 13 amino acids. The V gene lost 3 bases and the J gene lost 2 bases, with 8 bases spanning the gap. The CDR3 is CASSFGVTYEQYF. The CDR3 DNA sequence: TGTGCCAGCAGTTTCGGCGTTACCTACGAGCAGTACTTC.

The chain joins TRBV14 to TRBJ2-5; D is undetermined. Deletions cut 0 bases from V and 5 bases from J, with 7 bases between. The CDR3 covers 13 residues. Germline V lookup: CDR1 SGHDN, CDR2 FVKESK. CDR3 residues: CASSQDLTETQYF. The CDR3 DNA reads TGTGCCAGCAGCCAAGACCTCACGGAGACCCAGTACTTC.

The J gene is TRBJ2-7, the V gene TRBV3-1, with no clear D. The V and J ends lost 0 bases and 2 bases respectively, with 11 bases between them. Germline assignment: CDR1 LGHDT and CDR2 YNNKEL (reference sequence). This CDR3 contains 15 residues. CDR3 nucleotides: TGTGCCAGCAGCCAAGATAGTCTGGCCCCCTACGAGCAGTACTTC. Translation gives CASSQDSLAPYEQYF.

Ten or more counts support this clonotype. The V call is TRBV3-2, the J call TRBJ2-1; TRBD2 was called by the table and not checked on the DNA. TRBV3-2 is labeled a pseudogene. The CDR3 is 16 amino acids. DNA for the CDR3: TGTGCCAGCAGCCAAGGGGGACTAGAGGGATACAATGAGCAGTTCTTC. Translation: CASSQGGLEGYNEQFF.

This clonotype was seen many times. The chain carries TRBV11-2 and TRBJ2-7; TRBD1 agrees at 9 bases. Germline CDR1 SGHAT, CDR2 FQNNGV. The ends lost 1 base at V and 6 bases at J; junction bases unmatched: 7. The CDR3 has 15 residues. CDR3 region: CASSLAPDRGREQYF. Here the CDR3 DNA reads TGTGCCAGCAGCTTAGCTCCGGACAGGGGCCGCGAGCAGTACTTC. The full variable domain, rest sourced from reference TRBV11-2 and TRBJ2-7, is EAGVAQSPRYKIIEKRQSVAFWCNPISGHATLYWYQQILGQGPKLLIQFQNNGVVDDSQLPKDRFSAERLKGVDSTLKIQPAKLEDSAVYLCASSLAPDRGREQYFGPGTRLTVT.

This clonotype was found many times. V usage is TRBV10-2 and J usage is TRBJ2-1; tentatively, D is TRBD2 (5 bases). From germline, CDR1 is WSHSY and CDR2 SAAADI. This CDR3 region has 13 residues. Trimming pared 11 bases from V and 8 bases from J, leaving 19 bases between. The CDR3 DNA is TGCGCCGGGAGACTGGCGGGTCAGGATGAGCAGTTCTTC. This translates into CAGRLAGQDEQFF.

This clonotype has just a few counts. The chain couples TRBV20-1 to TRBJ1-1, with TRBD1 identical over 7 bases. Per germline, CDR1 DFQATT and CDR2 SNEGSKA (reference sequence). V shed 0 bases, J shed 3 bases, and the junction held 1 base outside the gene matches. The CDR3 covers 13 residues. The CDR3 nucleotides are TGCAGTGCTAGAGATACAGGGGACACTGAAGCTTTCTTT. Protein sequence: CSARDTGDTEAFF.

This clonotype was picked up a small number of times. This sequence joins TRBV10-3 and TRBJ2-3; no clear D gene. The CDR3 length is 14 residues. V was pared by 3 bases and J by 2 bases, with 9 bases between. Germline CDR1 is ENHRY and CDR2 is SYGVKD. CDR3 sequence: CAISDSRDTDTQYF. The CDR3 region has the DNA TGTGCCATCAGTGATTCTAGGGACACAGATACGCAGTATTTT.

The V gene is TRBV6-2 or TRBV6-3, the J gene TRBJ2-3, with 12 nucleotides matching TRBD2. CDR3 length equals 14 residues. V lost 4 bases, J lost 6 bases, and 2 bases stayed unmatched. CDR1 is MNHEY, CDR2 SVGEGT, per germline. Here the CDR3 reads CASSWGTSGDTQYF. The DNA for the CDR3 is TGTGCCAGCAGTTGGGGGACTAGCGGGGATACGCAGTATTTT.

This clonotype came up many times. The chain is built from TRBV2 and TRBJ2-4, with TRBD2 matching over 9 bases. Germline CDR1 reads SNHLY; CDR2 reads FYNNEI. This CDR3 spans 18 amino acids. The ends lost 1 base at V and 3 bases at J; junction bases unmatched: 10. The CDR3 sequence: CASSEVAGGAPVKNIQYF. The CDR3 DNA is TGTGCCAGCAGTGAAGTTGCGGGAGGGGCTCCGGTCAAAAACATTCAGTACTTC.

This clonotype was counted at least ten times. The rearrangement links TRBV7-9 to TRBJ1-6; no firm D call. Per the germline V gene, CDR1 is SEHNR and CDR2 is FQNEAQ (reference sequence). The CDR3 is 13 residues long. Trimming took 1 base from V and 9 from J, leaving 7 bases between them. As DNA, the CDR3 is TGTGCCAGCAGCTTAGACGGCCGTTCACCCCTCCACTTT. As protein: CASSLDGRSPLHF.

The chain employs TRBV9 and TRBJ1-5, with 12 bases that match TRBD1. V lost 4 bases and J lost 1; bases outside the gene matches: 6. CDR1 and CDR2 from the germline V gene are SGDLS and YYNGEE. The length of the CDR3 is 17 residues. CDR3 region: CASSRDRGQGSNQPQHF. The CDR3 coding sequence is TGTGCCAGCAGCAGGGACAGGGGGCAGGGAAGCAATCAGCCCCAGCATTTT.

In this sample, this clonotype turned up many times. This chain joins TRBV29-1 and TRBJ2-2; the D gene is possibly TRBD1 (5 bases). The CDR3 is made up of 17 amino acids. Germline assignment: CDR1 SQVTM and CDR2 ANQGSEA. The V end was cut by 1 base, the J end by 1 base, with 16 bases between. Here the CDR3 reads CSVEGGRGLKNTGELFF. DNA of the CDR3: TGCAGCGTTGAAGGAGGAAGGGGCCTCAAGAACACCGGGGAGCTGTTTTTT.

In its sample, this clonotype was seen many times. The rearrangement uses TRBV2 and TRBJ1-6; D is unresolved. The V gene's germline CDR1 is SNHLY and CDR2 FYNNEI. The germline V and J ends were trimmed by 10 bases and 5 bases, with 18 bases remaining between them. The CDR3 is made up of 15 amino acids. This chain's CDR3 is CAIQPTGSNNSPLHF. The CDR3 coding sequence is TGTGCCATCCAACCTACGGGGTCAAATAATTCACCCCTCCACTTT.

The V call is TRBV7-8, the J call TRBJ2-4; either TRBD1 or TRBD2 may fit D (5 bases each). There are 14 residues in the CDR3. Trimming took 5 bases from V and 4 from J, leaving 12 bases between them. CDR1 is SGHVS, CDR2 FQNEAQ, per germline. In nucleotides, the CDR3 is TGTGCCAGCAGCCCCCCGGGGCCAAAAAACATTCAGTACTTC. Translated, it gives CASSPPGPKNIQYF.

This clonotype occurred many times. The J gene is TRBJ2-5, the V gene TRBV18; D is perhaps TRBD1 (5 bases). Germline loops: CDR1 KGHSH, CDR2 LQKENI. The CDR3 loop spans 14 amino acids. The V end was cut by 0 bases, the J end by 3 bases, with 8 bases between. The DNA for the CDR3 is TGTGCCAGCTCACCACCGTCCAGGGAAGAGACCCAGTACTTC. Protein product: CASSPPSREETQYF.

Many counts were recorded for this clonotype. V is TRBV20-1 and J is TRBJ2-2, with 10 positions matching TRBD2. The CDR3 consists of 16 residues. Looked up from germline, CDR1 is DFQATT and CDR2 is SNEGSKA (reference sequence). V shed 0 bases, J shed 5 bases, and the junction held 6 bases outside the gene matches. The CDR3 sequence is CSARDPSGSDTGELFF. For the CDR3, the DNA is TGCAGTGCTAGAGATCCTAGCGGGAGTGATACCGGGGAGCTGTTTTTT.

The chain's CDR3 is CASSASGSGYNEQFF. Written as DNA, the CDR3 is TGTGCCAGCAGTGCTAGCGGGAGTGGCTACAATGAGCAGTTCTTC. The chain combines TRBV28 with TRBJ2-1, with TRBD2 identical over 10 bases. The CDR3 spans 15 residues. CDR1 and CDR2 from the germline V gene are MDHEN and SYDVKM. J gave up 3 bases and V 5 bases, and 4 bases lay outside the gene matches. Drawing the rest from reference TRBV28 and TRBJ2-1, the complete variable domain is DVKVTQSSRYLVKRTGEKVFLECVQDMDHENMFWYRQDPGLGLRLIYFSYDVKMKEKGDIPEGYSVSREKKERFSLILESASTNQTSMYLCASSASGSGYNEQFFGPGTRLTVL.